The sequence of this T cell receptor (beta chain) was determined in a study of patients and donors after allogeneic stem cell transplantation. Trimming cost V 3 bases and J 9 bases; bases outside gene matches: 16. CDR3 length: 16 residues. CDR1 DFQATT and CDR2 SNEGSKA come from the germline V gene (reference sequence). TCRdb passed the RT-PCR reads through MiXCR, listing each CDR3 protein once. The table shows about 960,000 distinct CDR3 sequences, with about 20% occurring only once. This clonotype occurred many times. Source material: blood, either unsorted or a sorted T cell fraction (not recorded which). This sequence joins TRBV20-1 and TRBJ2-1; 8 bases fit TRBD2. The source of this sequence is a human donor who was either an allogeneic HSCT recipient or a stem cell or donor lymphocyte infusion donor (not recorded which). It is not recorded whose cells these are; they may come from a transplant donor. The CDR3 coding sequence is TGCAGTGCTAGCTTAGTGTTAGCGGGGCCTTTTGGTGAGCAGTTCTTC. It yields the protein CSASLVLAGPFGEQFF.